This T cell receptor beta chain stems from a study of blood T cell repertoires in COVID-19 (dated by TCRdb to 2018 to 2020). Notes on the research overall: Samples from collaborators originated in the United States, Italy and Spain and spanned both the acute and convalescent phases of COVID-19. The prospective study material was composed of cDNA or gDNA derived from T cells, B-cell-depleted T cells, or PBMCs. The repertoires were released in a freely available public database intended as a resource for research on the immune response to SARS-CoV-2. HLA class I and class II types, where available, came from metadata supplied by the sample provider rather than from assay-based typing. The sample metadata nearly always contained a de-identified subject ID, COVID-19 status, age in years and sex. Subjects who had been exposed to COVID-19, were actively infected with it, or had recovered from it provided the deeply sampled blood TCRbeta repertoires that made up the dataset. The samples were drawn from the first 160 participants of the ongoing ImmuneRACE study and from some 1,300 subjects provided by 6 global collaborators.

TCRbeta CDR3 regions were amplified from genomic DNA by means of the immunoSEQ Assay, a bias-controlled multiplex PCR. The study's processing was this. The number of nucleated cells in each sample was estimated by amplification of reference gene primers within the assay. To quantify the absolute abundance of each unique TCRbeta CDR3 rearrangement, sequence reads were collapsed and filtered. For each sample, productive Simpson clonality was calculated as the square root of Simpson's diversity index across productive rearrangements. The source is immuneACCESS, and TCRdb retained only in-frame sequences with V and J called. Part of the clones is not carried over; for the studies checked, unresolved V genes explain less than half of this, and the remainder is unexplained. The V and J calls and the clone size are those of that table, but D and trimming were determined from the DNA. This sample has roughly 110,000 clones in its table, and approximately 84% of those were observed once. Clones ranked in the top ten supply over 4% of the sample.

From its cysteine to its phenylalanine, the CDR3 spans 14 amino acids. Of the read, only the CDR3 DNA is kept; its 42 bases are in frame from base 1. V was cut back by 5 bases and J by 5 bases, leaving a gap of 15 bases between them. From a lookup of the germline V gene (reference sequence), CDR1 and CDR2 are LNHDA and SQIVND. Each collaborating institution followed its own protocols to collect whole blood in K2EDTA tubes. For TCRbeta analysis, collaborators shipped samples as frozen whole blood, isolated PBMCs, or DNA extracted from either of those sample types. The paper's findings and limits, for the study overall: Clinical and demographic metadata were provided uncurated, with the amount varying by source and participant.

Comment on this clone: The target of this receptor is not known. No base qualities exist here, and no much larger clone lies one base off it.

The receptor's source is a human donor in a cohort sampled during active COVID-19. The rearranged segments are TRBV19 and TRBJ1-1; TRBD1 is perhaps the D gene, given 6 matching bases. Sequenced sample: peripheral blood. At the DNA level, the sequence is TGTGCCAGTAGTCTTGGGGGCTGGAGAACTGAAGCTTTCTTT. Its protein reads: CASSLGGWRTEAFF.